This T cell receptor beta chain was documented in a study of radiotherapy plus CTLA-4 blockade in lung cancer. Study-level background: Objective response rate was around 20%; disease control rate, about 28%. Study-wide results and limits: Early clonal dynamics of blood T cells, together with interferon-beta, were reported as the best response predictor. Researchers report tumor-derived TCR clones expanding in blood after radiotherapy plus ipilimumab.

After removal of 5 bases from V and 8 bases from J, the junction contained 10 bases not matched to a gene. This CDR3 has 15 residues. Germline loops: CDR1 SGHTA, CDR2 FQGNSA. Assay: immunoSEQ multiplex PCR; the TCRdb copy retains only in-frame clones and omits some. The data hold tens of thousands of clones, with 75% to 80% observed a single time. Participants had chemo-refractory metastatic non-small-cell lung cancer and were treated with focal radiation plus ipilimumab CTLA-4 blockade. Details on this clone: Its cognate antigen is unknown.

This TCR came from a human donor with non-small cell lung cancer whose response to radiotherapy plus ipilimumab could not be evaluated. The sequencing used peripheral blood, collected from a patient treated with radiotherapy plus ipilimumab. V is TRBV7-2 and J is TRBJ1-4; 8 nucleotides align to TRBD1. The CDR3 sequence: CASSPPGQGGEKLFF. The CDR3 DNA is TGTGCCAGCAGCCCCCCTGGACAGGGAGGGGAAAAACTGTTTTTT.